This T cell receptor (beta chain) was identified in a study of T-cell reconstitution after alpha-beta-depleted transplantation in children. Preparation of the TCRbeta library involved a method that used unique molecular identifiers. TCRdb analysed the PCR reads with MiXCR anew, one entry per CDR3 protein. The top ten hold less than 4.5% of the sample, which has about 410,000 distinct CDR3 sequences, around 20% seen once. CDR3 length equals 16 residues. Germline trimming cut 2 bases from V and 5 bases from J; bases unmatched to any gene: 10. The germline gives CDR1 MNHEY, CDR2 SVGEGT. The rearrangement joins TRBV6-2 or TRBV6-3 to TRBJ2-7, with 9 bases matching TRBD2. This receptor was taken from a human donor who donated a stem cell graft to a child with acute myeloid leukemia. Sequencing was performed on PBMCs from the stem cell graft donor, taken from the stem cell graft. The CDR3 here is CASSYPLSGSKNEQYF. The DNA of the CDR3 is TGTGCCAGCAGTTACCCCCTTAGCGGGAGCAAAAACGAGCAGTACTTC.